The rows below give T cell receptor beta chains drawn from one sample of a study of T cell responses to AZD1222 COVID-19 vaccine. Assay: immunoSEQ multiplex PCR; the TCRdb copy retains only in-frame clones and omits some. The sample lists 100,000 to 120,000 clones, over 85% occurring once. The material sequenced was peripheral blood, taken 28 days after the second AZD1222 dose. The source is an adult who received the AZD1222 COVID-19 vaccine. Both conserved end residues are part of each CDR3. The D gene is left open where the match is weak. Size values are once, few and many counts, or a class for expanded clones, and some rows have none.

clone_size	v_call	j_call	d_call	cdr3_aa	cdr3_nt
-	TRBV15	TRBJ2-1	TRBD1	CATSNPGQGIYNEQFF	TGTGCCACCAGCAACCCGGGACAGGGGATTTACAATGAGCAGTTCTTC
-	TRBV5-5	TRBJ2-5	-	CASSLAVIGTQYF	TGTGCCAGCAGCTTGGCTGTAATCGGGACCCAGTACTTC
-	TRBV18	TRBJ1-1	TRBD1	CASSPSGGGMNTEAFF	TGTGCCAGCTCACCTTCAGGGGGGGGGATGAACACTGAAGCTTTCTTT
-	TRBV30	TRBJ1-2	-	CAWSRGGYGYTF	TGTGCCTGGAGTCGGGGCGGTTATGGCTACACCTTC
-	TRBV6-2/TRBV6-3	TRBJ2-6	-	CASSYYGATGANVLTF	TGTGCCAGCAGTTACTACGGGGCCACTGGGGCCAACGTCCTGACTTTC
-	TRBV5-1	TRBJ2-7	TRBD2	CASSSGLAGGNYEQYF	TGCGCCAGCAGCTCAGGACTAGCGGGAGGTAACTACGAGCAGTACTTC
-	TRBV10-1	TRBJ2-7	-	CASSEEGGQASYEQYF	TGCGCCAGCAGTGAGGAAGGCGGCCAGGCCTCCTACGAGCAGTACTTC
-	TRBV5-6	TRBJ1-2	-	CASSLGQNYGYTF	TGTGCCAGCAGCTTGGGTCAGAACTATGGCTACACCTTC
once	TRBV11-2	TRBJ1-2	TRBD1	CASRQSTGFYGYTF	TGTGCCAGCAGACAATCGACAGGGTTCTATGGCTACACCTTC
-	TRBV19	TRBJ1-4	-	CASSMGTYEKLFF	TGTGCCAGTAGTATGGGGACATATGAAAAACTGTTTTTT
once	TRBV5-1	TRBJ2-7	TRBD2	CASSFLAGGSRNEQYF	TGCGCCAGCAGCTTCCTAGCGGGAGGTTCGCGGAACGAGCAGTACTTC
-	TRBV28	TRBJ1-2	TRBD1	CASRSGTAFDHGYTF	TGTGCCAGCAGGTCCGGGACAGCCTTTGATCATGGCTACACCTTC
-	TRBV5-4	TRBJ2-3	TRBD2	CASSLGLAGVPSNTQYF	TGTGCCAGCAGCTTGGGACTAGCGGGAGTACCATCGAATACGCAGTATTTT
once	TRBV11-2	TRBJ2-3	TRBD2	CATSGGLHGTDTQYF	TGTGCCACCTCGGGGGGGCTTCATGGCACAGATACGCAGTATTTT
-	TRBV27	TRBJ2-4	TRBD1	CASSLSGGSAKNIQYF	TGTGCCAGCAGTTTATCAGGGGGCTCAGCCAAAAACATTCAGTACTTC
-	TRBV5-5	TRBJ1-5	TRBD1	CASSKGQSNQPQHF	TGTGCCAGCAGCAAGGGACAGAGCAATCAGCCCCAGCATTTT
-	TRBV24-1	TRBJ2-1	TRBD2	CATSDPSGSSYNEQFF	TGTGCCACCAGTGATCCAAGCGGGAGCTCCTACAATGAGCAGTTCTTC
once	TRBV6-2/TRBV6-3	TRBJ1-5	-	CASSSLRDQPQHF	TGTGCCAGCAGTTCCCTCCGGGATCAGCCCCAGCATTTT
-	TRBV11-2	TRBJ2-3	TRBD2	CASSLARLAGAYRGDTQYF	TGTGCCAGCAGCTTAGCCCGACTAGCGGGAGCTTATAGGGGAGATACGCAGTATTTT
-	TRBV19	TRBJ1-2	-	CASSPAGRFYGYTF	TGTGCCAGTAGTCCCGCAGGGAGGTTCTATGGCTACACCTTC
-	TRBV11-3	TRBJ1-1	TRBD1	CASSLGTGFDTEAFF	TGTGCCAGCAGCTTAGGGACAGGGTTTGACACTGAAGCTTTCTTT
-	TRBV28	TRBJ1-1	TRBD1	CASSSQGARTEAFF	TGTGCCAGCAGTTCCCAGGGGGCTAGGACCGAAGCTTTCTTT
-	TRBV3-1/TRBV3-2	TRBJ2-6	-	CASSPQSDVKRANVLTF	TGTGCCAGCAGCCCTCAATCGGACGTAAAAAGGGCCAACGTCCTGACTTTC
-	TRBV6-2/TRBV6-3	TRBJ1-2	TRBD1	CASSGGTGDGYTF	TGTGCCAGCAGTGGCGGGACAGGGGATGGCTACACCTTC
once	TRBV19	TRBJ2-7	-	CASSLTRGYGLGGEQYF	TGTGCCAGTAGTCTTACCCGAGGGTATGGGCTCGGTGGCGAGCAGTACTTC
-	TRBV19	TRBJ2-2	-	CASSIGGYTGELFF	TGTGCCAGTAGTATAGGTGGATACACCGGGGAGCTGTTTTTT
-	TRBV7-2	TRBJ2-2	TRBD2	CASSPGLAGTGELFF	TGTGCCAGCAGCCCGGGACTAGCGGGAACCGGGGAGCTGTTTTTT
-	TRBV18	TRBJ1-5	-	CASSPEDGNQPQHF	TGTGCCAGCTCACCTGAGGACGGTAATCAGCCCCAGCATTTT
-	TRBV5-1	TRBJ1-5	TRBD1	CASSNGQANQPQHF	TGCGCCAGCAGTAACGGACAGGCTAATCAGCCCCAGCATTTT
once	TRBV18	TRBJ1-3	-	CASSPAKDSFGNTIYF	TGTGCCAGCTCACCAGCGAAGGACAGTTTCGGAAACACCATATATTTT
-	TRBV7-2	TRBJ2-7	TRBD1	CASSGQGSYEQYF	TGTGCCAGCTCCGGACAGGGTTCCTACGAGCAGTACTTC
-	TRBV9	TRBJ2-3	-	CASSPRVGSGSTDTQYF	TGTGCCAGCAGCCCCCGGGTGGGAAGCGGTAGCACAGATACGCAGTATTTT
-	TRBV28	TRBJ1-2	-	CATVGDYGYTF	TGTGCCACCGTGGGAGACTATGGCTACACCTTC
once	TRBV5-1	TRBJ1-2	-	CASRETANYGYTF	TGCGCCAGCAGGGAGACAGCCAACTATGGCTACACCTTC
-	TRBV5-1	TRBJ2-2	-	CASSLEGAYSGELFF	TGCGCCAGCAGCTTGGAAGGGGCATACAGCGGGGAGCTGTTTTTT
-	TRBV7-9	TRBJ2-6	-	CASSLLAGYIGANVLTF	TGTGCCAGCAGCTTATTGGCAGGGTATATTGGGGCCAACGTCCTGACTTTC